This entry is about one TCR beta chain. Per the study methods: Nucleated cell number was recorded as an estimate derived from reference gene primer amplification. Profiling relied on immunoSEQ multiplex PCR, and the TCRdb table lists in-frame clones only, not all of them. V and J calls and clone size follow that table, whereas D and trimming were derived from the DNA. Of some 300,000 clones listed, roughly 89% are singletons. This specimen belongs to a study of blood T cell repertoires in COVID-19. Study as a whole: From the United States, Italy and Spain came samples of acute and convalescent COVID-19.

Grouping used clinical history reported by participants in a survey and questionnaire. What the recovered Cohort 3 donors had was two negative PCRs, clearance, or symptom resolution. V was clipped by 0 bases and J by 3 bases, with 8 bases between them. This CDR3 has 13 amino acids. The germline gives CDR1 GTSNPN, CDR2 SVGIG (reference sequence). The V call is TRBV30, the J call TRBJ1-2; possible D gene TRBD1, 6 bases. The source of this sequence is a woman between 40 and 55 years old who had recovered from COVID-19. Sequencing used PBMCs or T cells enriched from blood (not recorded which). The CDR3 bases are TGTGCCTGGAGTGTAGGACAGCACTATGGCTACACCTTC. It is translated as CAWSVGQHYGYTF.